The entry below gives a single T cell receptor beta chain sequence along with its context. Antigen specificity is unknown. Sequenced by immunoSEQ multiplex PCR; TCRdb stores in-frame clones only, minus some. The sample has approximately 9,300 clones; 70% to 80% are singletons. The entry originates in a study of neoadjuvant nivolumab and ipilimumab in lung cancer. Study background: Nivolumab 3 mg/kg was given days 1, 15 and 29, plus ipilimumab 1 mg/kg day 1 in combination.

This CDR3 comprises 15 residues. CDR1 is SGHNT and CDR2 is YYREEE in the germline V gene (reference sequence). The trim removed 5 bases at V and 2 bases at J, leaving 8 bases unmatched. Study findings and constraints: Compared with tumor-adjacent uninvolved lung, resected tumors showed greater richness and clonality. Resected-tumor TCR richness correlated positively with pretherapy blood richness. From pretherapy to surgery, tumor richness and clonality rose with dual therapy.

The chain combines TRBV5-4 with TRBJ2-7; 9 bases fit TRBD1. Sequenced material: tumor tissue, taken after neoadjuvant nivolumab, alone or with ipilimumab, at or shortly before surgery. The clonotype originates from an adult with non-small cell lung cancer. Some clones in this sample may be carry-over from other donors' samples. CDR3 sequence (DNA): TGTGCCAGCAGACTCGGACAGGGGATCACCTACGAGCAGTACTTC. Residues: CASRLGQGITYEQYF. The variable domain in full, completed from reference TRBV5-4 and TRBJ2-7, reads ETGVTQSPTHLIKTRGQQVTLRCSSQSGHNTVSWYQQALGQGPQFIFQYYREEENGRGNFPPRFSGLQFPNYSSELNVNALELDDSALYLCASRLGQGITYEQYFGPGTRLTVT.